This T cell receptor (beta chain) was captured in a study of T cell responses to AZD1222 COVID-19 vaccine. Broader study findings: Nearly half of spike-specific TCRs reportedly target variant regions that are unmutated in the B.1.351 and B.1.1.7 variants. Increased Spike-specific TCR breadth and depth were observed after two AZD1222 doses.

About this clone itself: Its target is not known.

Here immunoSEQ multiplex PCR was the method, and the copy in TCRdb shows in-frame clones only, minus some. The data contain over 95,000 clones, more than 75% of them seen just once; the ten biggest clones take up around 12%. The starting material was peripheral blood, obtained on day 0 of AZD1222 vaccination. The receptor was derived from an adult in good health.

The CDR3 nucleotides read TGTGCCACCAGCAGACCCCCCTCCTACAATGAGCAGTTCTTC. This translates into CATSRPPSYNEQFF. V usage is TRBV15 and J usage is TRBJ2-1; D ambiguous. V was pared by 2 bases and J by 0 bases, with 5 bases between. The CDR3 loop spans 14 amino acids. The germline V gene has CDR1 LNHNV and CDR2 YYDKDF (reference sequence). Looking up the rest from reference TRBV15 and TRBJ2-1 gives the full variable domain: DAMVIQNPRYQVTQFGKPVTLSCSQTLNHNVMYWYQQKSSQAPKLLFHYYDKDFNNEADTPDNFQSRRPNTSFCFLDIRSPGLGDTAMYLCATSRPPSYNEQFFGPGTRLTVL.